These 8 T cell receptor beta chains were sequenced from one sample in a study of cytomegalovirus exposure and HLA in healthy donors. The PCR employed 60 Vbeta primers together with 13 Jbeta primers. Data came from immunoSEQ multiplex PCR; TCRdb stores just in-frame clones and leaves some out. The data contain fewer than 100,000 clones, 7.6% of them seen just once; the ten biggest clones take up about 2.3%. What was sequenced was PBMCs. The receptors shown here come from a man over 45 in good health and CMV-seronegative.

The chain couples TRBV6-4 to TRBJ2-1; the match to TRBD2 covers 10 bases. Per germline, CDR1 MRHNA and CDR2 SNTAGT. The CDR3 has 14 residues. Germline trimming cut 6 bases from V and 12 bases from J; bases unmatched to any gene: 11. CDR3 sequence reads: CASREREGQGWQFF. Here the CDR3 DNA reads TGTGCCAGCAGGGAGCGGGAGGGCCAAGGATGGCAGTTCTTC.

This clone was seen only a few times. The chain couples TRBV9 to TRBJ2-3; no clear D gene. The CDR3 contains 14 residues. Germline values: CDR1 SGDLS, CDR2 YYNGEE. Trimming took off 3 bases at V and 2 bases at J, with 10 bases between the two ends. CDR3 loop: CASSGLYPTDTQYF. In DNA form, the CDR3 reads TGTGCCAGCAGCGGTCTATACCCCACAGATACGCAGTATTTT.

This clone has at least ten counts. The chain recombines TRBV9 with TRBJ1-1; D is possibly TRBD1 (5 bases). CDR1 is SGDLS, CDR2 YYNGEE, per germline. V was cut by 4 bases and J by 5 bases, with 15 bases left in between. This CDR3 is 14 amino acids long. The CDR3 sequence: CASSPVGGGTEAFF. As DNA, the CDR3 is TGTGCCAGCAGCCCCGTGGGGGGTGGTACTGAAGCTTTCTTT.

The chain couples TRBV30 to TRBJ2-1; the D gene is possibly TRBD2 (6 bases). V lost 2 bases and J 4 bases, leaving 12 bases between the germline ends. Germline CDR1 is GTSNPN and CDR2 is SVGIG (reference sequence). The CDR3 has 14 residues. The CDR3 is CAWSPGDRYNEQFF. As DNA, the CDR3 is TGTGCCTGGAGTCCGGGGGATCGGTACAATGAGCAGTTCTTC.

The rearrangement joins TRBV5-4 to TRBJ2-5; 8 bases are shared with TRBD1. Near its end, the DNA agrees better with TRBJ2-7, so the J call may be wrong. Germline V gene sequence: CDR1 SGHNT, CDR2 YYREEE (reference sequence). The CDR3 consists of 16 residues. CDR3: CASSLAFGTGSYEQYF. The DNA of the CDR3 is TGTGCCAGCAGCTTGGCCTTCGGGACAGGATCCTACGAGCAGTACTTC.

The CDR3 spells CASSVGVQGLTEAFF. CDR3 coding DNA: TGTGCCAGCAGCGTAGGCGTACAGGGGCTCACTGAAGCTTTCTTT. The chain carries TRBV9 and TRBJ1-1, with 7 bases that match TRBD1. J was trimmed by 4 bases and V by 0 bases; bases with no gene match: 6. This CDR3 is 15 amino acids long. Looked up from germline, CDR1 is SGDLS and CDR2 is YYNGEE.

The sample holds a few counts of this clone. This chain joins TRBV29-1 and TRBJ1-1; D is ambiguous. This CDR3 is built from 13 residues. Trimming left V 7 bases short and J 5 bases short, with 17 bases between. Germline V gives CDR1 SQVTM, CDR2 ANQGSEA. Here the CDR3 reads CSGGGPGETEAFF. CDR3 DNA sequence: TGCAGCGGGGGAGGTCCCGGGGAAACTGAAGCTTTCTTT. Together with reference TRBV29-1 and TRBJ1-1, the CDR3 gives the full variable domain: SAVISQKPSRDICQRGTSLTIQCQVDSQVTMMFWYRQQPGQSLTLIATANQGSEATYESGFVIDKFPISRPNLTFSTLTVSNMSPEDSSIYLCSGGGPGETEAFFGQGTRLTVV.

V is TRBV7-9 and J is TRBJ2-3; 14 bases are a match to TRBD2. V lost 5 bases, J lost 14 bases, and 6 bases stayed unmatched. The CDR3 is 13 amino acids. Germline CDR1 SEHNR, CDR2 FQNEAQ (reference sequence). The CDR3: CASSAGTSGSLYF. In nucleotides, the CDR3 is TGTGCCAGCAGCGCCGGGACTAGCGGGAGTTTGTATTTT.